This T cell receptor (beta chain) was sequenced during a study of regulatory T cells in long-lasting Graves disease. V gave up 5 bases and J gave up 5 bases, with 15 bases separating them. This CDR3 spans 14 amino acids. Germline assignment: CDR1 SGHTA and CDR2 FQGNSA. Combining iRepertoire HTBI primers with Arm-PCR of CDR3 regions, the authors built TCR beta libraries. TCRdb itself ran the multiplex PCR reads through MiXCR, one entry per CDR3 protein. The sample has fewer than 650,000 distinct CDR3 sequences; approximately 16% are singletons. Time point indicated: newly diagnosed GD, antithyroid drugs for less than 3 months. Isolated PBMC RNA provided the starting material for the TCR library. The sample was also reused in another study, on T cells in Graves' hyperthyroidism and ophthalmopathy.

The TCR was taken from a man younger than 35 with Graves disease. The sample here was peripheral blood mononuclear cells (PBMCs), taken at new diagnosis, from a patient treated with antithyroid drugs. The chain joins TRBV7-2 to TRBJ2-5; the D call may be TRBD1 or TRBD2 (5 bases each). CDR3 DNA: TGTGCCAGCAGCCCCGGGGCTAGCAGGGAGACCCAGTACTTC. Translated, it gives CASSPGASRETQYF.